This T cell receptor (beta chain) was sequenced in a study of blood T cell repertoires in COVID-19. Study-level information: T cells, B-cell-depleted T cells, or PBMCs provided the cDNA or gDNA that served as material.

In regard to this clone: Other DNA sequences of this sample code for an identical CDR3.

Here immunoSEQ multiplex PCR was the method, and the copy in TCRdb shows in-frame clones only, minus some. The sample yields 250,000 to 400,000 clones, 88% seen once. Trimming left V 0 bases short and J 0 bases short, with 5 bases between. This CDR3 comprises 14 residues. Germline V gene lookup returns CDR1 LGHNA and CDR2 YSLEER. The clonotype was recovered from a woman in her thirties with COVID-19, enrolled during active disease. Sequenced input: peripheral blood. The J gene is TRBJ1-2, the V gene TRBV4-3, with D unresolved. The CDR3 coding sequence is TGCGCCAGCAGCCAAGACACAGCTAACTATGGCTACACCTTC. This codes for CASSQDTANYGYTF.